This TCR beta chain came from a study of shared clonotypes between healthy human individuals. Naive CD8 cells, CD45RO-negative and positively selected for CCR7, excluded terminally differentiated effector memory CD45RA+ cells. Assay used: immunoSEQ multiplex PCR; TCRdb lists only in-frame clones, some missing. The sample holds about 1,900,000 clones, roughly 94% seen once. The CDR3 spans 13 residues. V shed 0 bases and J shed 10 bases, with 12 bases lying between them. Germline assignment: CDR1 MNHEY and CDR2 SMNVEV (reference sequence). The genes are TRBV27 and TRBJ1-1; a weak D match, TRBD1 (5 bases). Specimen: naive CD8+ T cells sorted from blood. This TCR derives from a young man in good health. CDR3 loop: CASSLSVAGGAFF. CDR3 bases: TGTGCCAGCAGTTTATCGGTAGCGGGGGGAGCTTTCTTT.